The 15 T cell receptor beta chains given below trace back to one sample, sequenced in a study of post-analysis software for immune sequencing data. Incorporated into the TCR beta cDNA libraries were unique molecular identifiers, which served to reduce PCR and sequencing biases. MiXCR, run by TCRdb on the PCR reads, gives a single entry per CDR3 protein. The repertoire includes roughly 870,000 distinct CDR3 sequences, 53% of them detected once, and approximately 4.5% sits in the top ten. Antigen specificity for these receptors is unknown. Findings and caveats of the study: The five TRBV segments detected at higher frequency in patients than in controls included TRBV5-6, TRBV5-1 and TRBV20-1.

Material: blood. Receptors originate from a girl under 18 with multiple sclerosis.

This CDR3 is CASSSSSGGRGGQFF. In DNA form, the CDR3 reads TGCGCCAGCAGCTCCTCTAGCGGGGGGCGAGGGGGGCAGTTCTTC. This chain links TRBV5-1 with TRBJ2-1, with 11 bases identical to TRBD2. CDR1 and CDR2 (germline): SGHRS, YFSETQ. V trimming: 3 bases; J trimming: 12 bases; junction bases outside the gene matches: 11. The CDR3 contains 15 residues.

This clonotype was picked up a small number of times. This chain connects TRBV7-8 to TRBJ2-7; 10 bases fit TRBD2. The CDR3 runs to 15 residues. Germline CDR1 and CDR2: SGHVS and FQNEAQ. V trimming: 5 bases; J trimming: 3 bases; junction bases outside the gene matches: 7. The CDR3 region has the DNA TGTGCCAGCAGCCCAACTGGACTAGCGGTCTACGAGCAGTACTTC. It translates to CASSPTGLAVYEQYF. The full variable domain, in which reference TRBV7-8 and TRBJ2-7 provide the parts outside the CDR3, is GAGVSQSPRYKVAKRGQDVALRCDPISGHVSLFWYQQALGQGPEFLTYFQNEAQLDKSGLPSDRFFAERPEGSVSTLKIQRTQQEDSAVYLCASSPTGLAVYEQYFGPGTRLTVT.

With respect to this clonotype: An end of the junction differs from the germline gene, which may be a read error. The CDR3 here is CAGSRSGLGRETQYF. In nucleotides, the CDR3 is TGTGCCGGCAGTCGAAGCGGGCTCGGGCGGGAGACCCAGTACTTC. The chain recombines TRBV12-3 or TRBV12-4 with TRBJ2-7, with a possible D match to TRBD2 (6 bases). The assigned J gene may be wrong: the sequence end matches TRBJ2-5 better. The CDR3 loop spans 15 amino acids.

The V call is TRBV10-1, the J call TRBJ2-7, with 8 bases that match TRBD2. Per germline, CDR1 WNHNN and CDR2 SYGVQD (reference sequence). Trimming removed 5 bases from V and 6 bases from J; junction bases left unmatched: 6. This CDR3 region has 13 residues. CDR3 residues: CASSRSGGGEQYF. Here the CDR3 DNA reads TGCGCCAGCAGTCGGAGCGGGGGTGGCGAGCAGTACTTC.

There are a few counts of this clonotype. The gene calls are TRBV18 and TRBJ2-5; TRBD2 agrees at 9 bases. The V gene end was trimmed by 5 bases and the J gene end by 5 bases; junction bases not matched to a gene: 6. Per the germline V gene, CDR1 is KGHSH and CDR2 is LQKENI. CDR3 length: 14 amino acids. The CDR3 nucleotides are TGTGCCAGCTCATCCCAGCGGGGGGAGGAGACCCAGTACTTC. Translating gives CASSSQRGEETQYF.

This clonotype has a handful of counts. V is TRBV5-1 and J is TRBJ2-5; 13 nucleotides align to TRBD2. Germline values: CDR1 SGHRS, CDR2 YFSETQ. The CDR3 totals 17 residues. Trimming cost V 2 bases and J 11 bases; bases outside gene matches: 15. DNA of the CDR3: TGCGCCAGCAGCTTTAGCACTAGCGGGGGGGACTTCAATGAGCAGTACTTC. This encodes CASSFSTSGGDFNEQYF. Complete variable domain (other parts from reference TRBV5-1 and TRBJ2-5): KAGVTQTPRYLIKTRGQQVTLSCSPISGHRSVSWYQQTPGQGLQFLFEYFSETQRNKGNFPGRFSGRQFSNSRSEMNVSTLELGDSALYLCASSFSTSGGDFNEQYFGPGTRLLVL.

The V and J genes are TRBV20-1 and TRBJ2-7, with D possibly being TRBD1 (9 bases). The germline V gene encodes CDR1 DFQATT and CDR2 SNEGSKA (reference sequence). This CDR3 is built from 14 residues. The CDR3 region has the DNA TGCGCCCCCGGGAGGGACAGGGACTCCTACGAGCAGTACTTC. This sequence encodes CAPGRDRDSYEQYF.

This clonotype was seen a few times. V gene TRBV7-9 combines with J gene TRBJ2-5; 8 nucleotides line up with TRBD2. Germline V lookup: CDR1 SEHNR, CDR2 FQNEAQ (reference sequence). The junction had 8 bases not matched to a gene; V was cut back by 4 bases and J by 4 bases. The CDR3 has 15 residues. CDR3 in amino acids: CASSSQAGERETQYF. The CDR3 nucleotides read TGTGCCAGCAGCTCTCAAGCGGGGGAGAGAGAGACCCAGTACTTC. Drawing the rest from reference TRBV7-9 and TRBJ2-5, the complete variable domain is DTGVSQNPRHKITKRGQNVTFRCDPISEHNRLYWYRQTLGQGPEFLTYFQNEAQLEKSRLLSDRFSAERPKGSFSTLEIQRTEQGDSAMYLCASSSQAGERETQYFGPGTRLLVL.

J is TRBJ2-6 and V is TRBV5-1, with 8 bases that match TRBD2. Germline V lookup: CDR1 SGHRS, CDR2 YFSETQ. With V trimmed by 9 bases and J by 0 bases, 8 bases remained unmatched. The CDR3 is 16 residues long. The CDR3 nucleotides read TGCGCCACCAATCCGGGGGGGATCTCTGGGGCCAACGTCCTGACTTTC. It specifies CATNPGGISGANVLTF.

The chain employs TRBV20-1 and TRBJ2-7, with TRBD2 matching over 7 bases. The CDR3 is 14 amino acids. V was pared by 3 bases and J by 2 bases, with 7 bases of the junction left unmatched. The germline gives CDR1 DFQATT, CDR2 SNEGSKA (reference sequence). The DNA for the CDR3 is TGCAGTGCTAGTGAGCGGGGCCGTCCCTACGAGCAGTACTTC. Translated, it gives CSASERGRPYEQYF.

The CDR3 loop is CARADREKTQETQYF. The CDR3 DNA follows: TGTGCCAGGGCGGACAGGGAAAAGACACAAGAGACCCAGTACTTC. The chain couples TRBV12-3 or TRBV12-4 to TRBJ2-5; 8 positions agree with TRBD1. The V gene end was trimmed by 9 bases and the J gene end by 2 bases; junction bases not matched to a gene: 11. The CDR3 runs 15 residues.

This clonotype has only one observation. The chain has TRBV12-3 or TRBV12-4 and TRBJ2-1; TRBD2 matches 9 bases. The CDR3 extends over 15 amino acids. V shed 6 bases and J 5 bases; nucleotides not matched to a gene: 8. The CDR3 protein is CASSSHASGNNEQFF. The CDR3 coding sequence is TGTGCCAGCAGCTCACACGCTAGCGGGAACAATGAGCAGTTCTTC.

This clonotype came up once. The V and J genes are TRBV6-2 or TRBV6-3 and TRBJ2-1, with 9 bases matching TRBD1. The CDR3 consists of 17 residues. The trim removed 4 bases at V and 6 bases at J, leaving 13 bases unmatched. CDR1 is MNHEY, CDR2 SVGEGT, per germline. DNA of the CDR3: TGTGCCAGCAGTTCCGTAGGGACAGGGTTCTCGGGCAATGAGCAGTTCTTC. Translated: CASSSVGTGFSGNEQFF.

The chain recombines TRBV4-2 with TRBJ2-1; 7 positions agree with TRBD1. The CDR3 totals 15 residues. CDR1 and CDR2 from the germline V gene are LGHNA and YNFKEQ. V dropped 1 base and J dropped 4; count of bases not matched to a gene: 4. The CDR3 loop is CASSQGKQGYNEQFF. CDR3 DNA sequence: TGTGCCAGCAGCCAAGGGAAACAGGGGTACAATGAGCAGTTCTTC.

The J gene is TRBJ2-3, the V gene TRBV15, with D perhaps matching TRBD1 (6 bases). Trimming took 7 bases from V and 6 from J, leaving 20 bases between them. The length of the CDR3 is 15 residues. Germline V gene sequence: CDR1 LNHNV, CDR2 YYDKDF (reference sequence). The CDR3: CATNRDGGPPDTQYF. The CDR3 nucleotides read TGTGCCACCAACAGGGATGGGGGACCTCCCGATACGCAGTATTTT.